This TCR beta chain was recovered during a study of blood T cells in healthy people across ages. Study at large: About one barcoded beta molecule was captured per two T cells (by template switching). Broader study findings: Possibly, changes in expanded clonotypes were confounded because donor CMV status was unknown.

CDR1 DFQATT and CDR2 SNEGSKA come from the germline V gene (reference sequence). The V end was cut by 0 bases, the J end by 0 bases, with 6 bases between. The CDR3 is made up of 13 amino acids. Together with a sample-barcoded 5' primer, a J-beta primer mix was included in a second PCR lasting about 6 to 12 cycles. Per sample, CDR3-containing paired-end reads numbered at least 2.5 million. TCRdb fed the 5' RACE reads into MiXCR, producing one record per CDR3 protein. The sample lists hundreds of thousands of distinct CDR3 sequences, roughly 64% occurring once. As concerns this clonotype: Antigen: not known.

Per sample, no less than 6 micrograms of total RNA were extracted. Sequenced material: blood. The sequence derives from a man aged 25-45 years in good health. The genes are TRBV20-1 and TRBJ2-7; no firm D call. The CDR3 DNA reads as TGCAGTGCTAGAGAGTGGTCCTCCTACGAGCAGTACTTC. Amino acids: CSAREWSSYEQYF.